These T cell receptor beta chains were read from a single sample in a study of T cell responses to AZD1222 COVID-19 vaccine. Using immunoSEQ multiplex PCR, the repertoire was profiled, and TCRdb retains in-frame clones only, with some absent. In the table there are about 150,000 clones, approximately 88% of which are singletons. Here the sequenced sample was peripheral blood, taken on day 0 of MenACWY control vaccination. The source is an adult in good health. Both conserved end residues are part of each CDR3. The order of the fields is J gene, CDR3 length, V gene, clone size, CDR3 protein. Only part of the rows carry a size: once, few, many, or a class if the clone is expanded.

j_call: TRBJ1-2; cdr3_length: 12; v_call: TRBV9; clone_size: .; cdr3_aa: CASSALDYGYTF
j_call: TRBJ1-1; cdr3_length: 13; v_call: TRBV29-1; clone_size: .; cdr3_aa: CSVDRGGNTEAFF
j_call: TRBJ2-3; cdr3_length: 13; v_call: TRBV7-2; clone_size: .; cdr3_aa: CASSLQGPDTQYF
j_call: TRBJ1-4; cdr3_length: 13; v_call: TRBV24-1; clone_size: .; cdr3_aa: CATSRTGGEKLFF
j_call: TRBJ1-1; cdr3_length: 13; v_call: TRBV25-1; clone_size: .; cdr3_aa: CASSEYSGKGAFF
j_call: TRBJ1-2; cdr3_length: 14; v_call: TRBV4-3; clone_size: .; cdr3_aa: CASSQEEGAYGYTF
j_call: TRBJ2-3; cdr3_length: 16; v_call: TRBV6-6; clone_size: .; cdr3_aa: CASTQRLAASTDTQYF
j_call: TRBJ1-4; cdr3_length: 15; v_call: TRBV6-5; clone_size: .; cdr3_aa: CASSTRDRENEKLFF
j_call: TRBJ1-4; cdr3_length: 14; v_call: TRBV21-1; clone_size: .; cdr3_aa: CASSRDRENEKLFF
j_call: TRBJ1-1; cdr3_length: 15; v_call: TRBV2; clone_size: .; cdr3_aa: CASSYRGRGNTEAFF
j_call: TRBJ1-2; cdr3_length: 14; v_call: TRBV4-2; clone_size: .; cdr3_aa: CASSLGQGATGYTF
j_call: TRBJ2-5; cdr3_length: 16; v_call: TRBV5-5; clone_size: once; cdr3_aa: CASSPDGGALQETQYF
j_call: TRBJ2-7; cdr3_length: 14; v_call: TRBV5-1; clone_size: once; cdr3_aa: CASSPTVGGYEQYF
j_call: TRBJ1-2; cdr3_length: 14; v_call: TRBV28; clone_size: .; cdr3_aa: CASSPRTGSLGYTF